Listed below are T cell receptor beta chains from one sample, sequenced in a study of cytomegalovirus exposure and HLA in healthy donors. Clones were read by immunoSEQ multiplex PCR, and TCRdb kept only the in-frame ones, dropping some. The repertoire holds roughly 150,000 clones, with roughly 62% as singletons. Sequenced material: PBMCs. Receptors originate from a man aged 55 to 70 in good health and CMV-seronegative. Both conserved end residues are part of each CDR3. D genes are given only for firm matches. Clone size is shown for a subset of rows, as once, few, many or a class of expanded clone.

j_call,d_call,clone_size,v_call,cdr3_nt,cdr3_aa
TRBJ2-2,.,.,TRBV10-1,TGCGCCAGCAGTTCACTCGGGGAGCTGTTTTTT,CASSSLGELFF
TRBJ2-1,TRBD2,.,TRBV12-5,TGTGCTAGTGGTTCTTCCGGACTAGCGGGGGAGCAGTTCTTC,CASGSSGLAGEQFF
TRBJ2-1,.,once,TRBV4-3,TGCGCCAGTGTTCTTAGCGTCGGGCTTTACAATGAGCAGTTCTTC,CASVLSVGLYNEQFF
TRBJ2-3,TRBD2,.,TRBV4-1,TGCGCCAGCAGCCGCCTACTAGCGGGCACAGATACGCAGTATTTT,CASSRLLAGTDTQYF
TRBJ2-1,TRBD2,once,TRBV25-1,TGTGCCAGCAGTGAGACACTCGGGACTATCTACAATGAGCAGTTCTTC,CASSETLGTIYNEQFF
TRBJ2-3,.,few,TRBV29-1,TGCAGCGTCCCGGGACTCGGGGACACAGATACGCAGTATTTT,CSVPGLGDTDTQYF
TRBJ2-7,TRBD2,.,TRBV9,TGTGCCAGCAGCGTCGGGACTAGCGGGAGGGCCTCAGCGGGGGAGCAGTACTTC,CASSVGTSGRASAGEQYF
TRBJ2-1,.,.,TRBV9,TGTGCCAGCAGCCCCCGGGGAGGGGGGCCGCAGTTCTTC,CASSPRGGGPQFF
TRBJ1-4,.,.,TRBV19,TGTGCCAGTAGCCCCCAGGGAGGTGAAAAACTGTTTTTT,CASSPQGGEKLFF
TRBJ1-4,.,.,TRBV18,TGTGCCAGCTCACCTACAGGGTCCACTAATGAAAAACTGTTTTTT,CASSPTGSTNEKLFF
TRBJ2-5,TRBD2,few,TRBV6-5,TGTGCCAGCAGTAGCGGGAGGGGGGAGACCCAGTACTTC,CASSSGRGETQYF
TRBJ2-7,.,.,TRBV4-1,TGCGCCAGCAGCCAAGATCGCTTGGCGGGGTTCTCCTACGAGCAGTACTTC,CASSQDRLAGFSYEQYF
TRBJ2-7,TRBD2,few,TRBV18,TGTGCCAGCTCGGCTCTGCCTAGCGGGAGTAAGGAGCAGTACTTC,CASSALPSGSKEQYF
TRBJ2-7,TRBD1,.,TRBV4-1,TGCGCCAGCAGCCACCCACCCGGGACAGAGAATTACGAGCAGTACTTC,CASSHPPGTENYEQYF
TRBJ1-2,TRBD1,.,TRBV2,TGTGCCAGCACCGAAACAGGGGCCGGCTACACCTTC,CASTETGAGYTF
TRBJ2-3,TRBD2,.,TRBV5-1,TGCGCCAGCTCTCCCCTCGTAGGCGGGAGGGCCAGAACAGATACGCAGTATTTT,CASSPLVGGRARTDTQYF
TRBJ2-1,.,.,TRBV9,TGTGCCAGCAGCGTCGCACAGGGTGCGTACAATGAGCAGTTCTTC,CASSVAQGAYNEQFF
TRBJ2-1,TRBD2,.,TRBV11-3,TGTGCCAGCAGCCACGGGACTAGCGGGAGTTCAGGGGGCTCCTACAATGAGCAGTTCTTC,CASSHGTSGSSGGSYNEQFF
TRBJ1-3,TRBD1,.,TRBV29-1,TGCAGCGTAGCCGGGACAGGAGAGTACACCATATATTTT,CSVAGTGEYTIYF
TRBJ2-7,.,.,TRBV2,TGTGCCAGCAGTGAATTGGACAGTGCCTACGAGCAGTACTTC,CASSELDSAYEQYF
TRBJ2-1,.,few,TRBV6-5,TGTGCCAGCACTAGACGAGGACTAACCAATGAGCAGTTCTTC,CASTRRGLTNEQFF
TRBJ2-1,TRBD2,.,TRBV19,TGTGCCAGTAGTAGCGGACTAGCGGGATCGGGGTTCTTC,CASSSGLAGSGFF
TRBJ2-5,.,.,TRBV7-9,TGTGCCAGCAGCCCCCCGTCCCAGGGTGGGGAGACCCAGTACTTC,CASSPPSQGGETQYF
TRBJ2-7,.,.,TRBV28,TGTGCCAGCAGTTTACGACAGCCCCACGAGCAGTACTTC,CASSLRQPHEQYF
TRBJ1-1,.,.,TRBV18,TGTGCCAGCTCACCCGGGTCCGGGGGGTGGGACACTGAAGCTTTCTTT,CASSPGSGGWDTEAFF
TRBJ2-2,TRBD1,.,TRBV25-1,TGTGCCAGCAGTACGACAGGGAAATCTACCGGGGAGCTGTTTTTT,CASSTTGKSTGELFF
TRBJ1-6,.,.,TRBV5-4,TGTGCCAGCAGCTTGGAAAACGGGTTTTCACCCCTCCACTTT,CASSLENGFSPLHF
TRBJ2-3,TRBD2,once,TRBV27,TGTGCCAGCAGCCAACGCCCGAAGATCTTAGCGGGATTGACAGATACGCAGTATTTT,CASSQRPKILAGLTDTQYF
TRBJ2-7,.,few,TRBV11-1,TGTGCCAGCAGCTTAGCCAGGGTCGACGAGCAGTACTTC,CASSLARVDEQYF
TRBJ2-7,.,.,TRBV6-5,TGTGCCAGCAAACGGGAACTAGCTAACGAGCAGTACTTC,CASKRELANEQYF
TRBJ1-1,.,.,TRBV9,TGTGCCAGCAGCGTAGTTGGGGTCGCGGGCGACACTGAAGCTTTCTTT,CASSVVGVAGDTEAFF
TRBJ2-7,TRBD1,.,TRBV29-1,TGCAGCGTTGAGCAAAACCCCGGACAGGGTACCTACGAGCAGTACTTC,CSVEQNPGQGTYEQYF
TRBJ2-7,TRBD1,.,TRBV5-4,TGTGCCAGCAGCGACATGGACAGGGAATACGAGCAGTACTTC,CASSDMDREYEQYF
TRBJ2-3,TRBD2,.,TRBV5-4,TGTGCCAGCAGCTTGGGGGTAGCGGGAGGGTTCGATACGCAGTATTTT,CASSLGVAGGFDTQYF
TRBJ2-7,.,.,TRBV30,TGTGCCTGGAGTGTAGGAGGGCCCTACGAGCAGTACTTC,CAWSVGGPYEQYF